This TCR beta chain came from a study of T-cell memory formation after mild COVID-19 (TCRdb year 2021). Some background on the complete study: TCR sequence clusters from the two donors were largely donor specific. In a couple of donors, T-cell clones that expanded and contracted after mild COVID-19 were tracked by sequencing TCRalpha and TCRbeta repertoires over time. Two young, previously healthy adult volunteers made up the cohort, one male and one female.

Only a few counts were recorded for this clonotype. Which antigen it targets is not known. It has no much larger one-base neighbor in the sample; base qualities were not kept. This sample was sequenced with an Illumina NovaSeq 6000. Using 5'RACE with constant-segment primers, TCRalpha and TCRbeta cDNA libraries were constructed, with sample barcodes and unique molecular identifiers added in the process. Trizol reagent was used to extract RNA from every sample. Library amplification was performed in two PCR steps, and a second sample barcode and Illumina TruSeq adapters were introduced in the second step. Libraries were sequenced on an Illumina NovaSeq with 2 x 150 bp paired-end reads. The paper's processing steps were these. The reads were demultiplexed and collapsed into UMI-guided consensus sequences using migec v1.2.7. Using mixcr v2.1.11, the UMI consensuses were aligned to TRA and TRB V and J templates and assembled into clonotypes. Expanded or contracted clonotypes were those called significant by both edgeR and NoisET, with noise models trained on biological replicates. For edgeR calls, a false discovery rate-adjusted p below 0.01 and a log2 fold-change threshold of 1 were applied. As an exploratory analysis of dynamics, max-normalized trajectories of the 1000 most abundant clonotypes were examined by PCA with hierarchical clustering. Each responding clone was given a CD4 or CD8 phenotype based on the CD4+ and CD8+ repertoires, which had been sequenced separately. TCRdb passed the public sequencing reads through fastp at Q25 and MiXCR, retaining productive beta sequences. Each CDR3 protein gets just one entry, which takes the most common genes and DNA from the rows behind it. Clone size and V and J calls follow TCRdb, not the original study. Counted in this sample were some 340,000 distinct CDR3 sequences; over 10% of them appeared once. In total, the top ten clones hold about 20% of the sample.

PBMCs were isolated by Ficoll-Paque density gradient centrifugation. Trimming takes 2 bases from V and 0 bases from J, and the germline ends sit 8 bases apart. CDR1 and CDR2 are read off the germline V gene as WSHSY and SAAADI. From its cysteine to its phenylalanine, the CDR3 spans 15 amino acids. CDR3 DNA is the only sequence kept; it has 45 bases, read in frame from the first base. The full study reports these points: The study covered only a couple of mild cases, and larger cohorts including severe cases with pre-infection samples were considered necessary. SARS-CoV-2 specificity of the second-wave clones peaking on day 37 was not confirmed. Clones contracting from day 15 to 85 had balanced CD4/CD8 phenotypes, while a second wave expanding from day 15 to 37 was biased towards CD4+. Contracting CD4+ clones turned up mainly in the CM and EM memory subsets, whereas EMRA was where CD8+ clones were enriched. Some responding clones were detected in pre-infection memory, suggesting pre-existing cross-reactive memory T cells joined the SARS-CoV-2 response.

Specimen: PBMCs or a T cell subset sorted from them (not recorded which). In this chain, TRBV10-2 is recombined with TRBJ1-5, with the D gene too uncertain to name. This clonotype was sampled from a young man who had mild COVID-19 (a few samples of this study predate the infection). The sample titles of this study are shuffled in the database, so cell type and time point are left out; the donor was told from shared clones. DNA sequence: TGCGCCAGCAGTGAGAACCTTTATAGCAATCAGCCCCAGCATTTT. Translated, it reads CASSENLYSNQPQHF.